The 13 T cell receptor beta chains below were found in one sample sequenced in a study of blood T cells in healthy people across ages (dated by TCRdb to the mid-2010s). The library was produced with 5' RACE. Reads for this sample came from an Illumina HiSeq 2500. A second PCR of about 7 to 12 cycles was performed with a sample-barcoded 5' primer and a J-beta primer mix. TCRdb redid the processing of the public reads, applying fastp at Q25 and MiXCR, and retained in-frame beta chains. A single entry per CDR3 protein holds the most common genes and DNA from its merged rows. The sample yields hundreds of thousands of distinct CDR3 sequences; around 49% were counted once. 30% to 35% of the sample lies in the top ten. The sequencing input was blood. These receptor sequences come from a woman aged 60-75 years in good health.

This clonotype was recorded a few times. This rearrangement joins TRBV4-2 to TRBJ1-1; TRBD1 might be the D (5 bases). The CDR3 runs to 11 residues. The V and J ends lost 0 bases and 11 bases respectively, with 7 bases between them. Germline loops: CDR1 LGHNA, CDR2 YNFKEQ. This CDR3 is CASSQEGAAFF. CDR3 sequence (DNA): TGTGCCAGCAGCCAAGAAGGGGCTGCTTTCTTT.

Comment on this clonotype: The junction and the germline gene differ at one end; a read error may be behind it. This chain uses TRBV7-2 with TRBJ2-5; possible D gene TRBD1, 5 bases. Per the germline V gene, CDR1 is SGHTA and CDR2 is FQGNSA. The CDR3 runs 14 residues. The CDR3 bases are TGTGCCGGCAGCCCCAGGGCAGGGTGGGAGACCCAGTACTTC. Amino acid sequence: CAGSPRAGWETQYF.

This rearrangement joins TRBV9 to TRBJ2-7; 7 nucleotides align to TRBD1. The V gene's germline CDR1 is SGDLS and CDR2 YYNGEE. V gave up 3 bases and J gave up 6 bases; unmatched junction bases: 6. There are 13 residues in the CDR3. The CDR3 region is CASSATGFGEQYF. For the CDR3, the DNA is TGTGCCAGCAGCGCGACAGGGTTTGGCGAGCAGTACTTC.

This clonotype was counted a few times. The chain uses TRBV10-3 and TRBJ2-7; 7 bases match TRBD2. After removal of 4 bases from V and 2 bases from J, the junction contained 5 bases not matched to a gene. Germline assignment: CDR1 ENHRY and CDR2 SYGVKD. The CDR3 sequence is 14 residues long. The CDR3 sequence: CAISGSSGAYEQYF. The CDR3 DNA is TGTGCCATCAGTGGTTCTAGCGGAGCCTACGAGCAGTACTTC.

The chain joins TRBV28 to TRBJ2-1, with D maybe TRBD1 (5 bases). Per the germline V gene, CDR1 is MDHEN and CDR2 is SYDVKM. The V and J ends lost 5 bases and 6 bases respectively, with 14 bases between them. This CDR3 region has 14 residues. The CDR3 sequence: CASSVTPGFNEQFF. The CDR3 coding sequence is TGTGCCAGCAGTGTAACTCCAGGGTTCAATGAGCAGTTCTTC.

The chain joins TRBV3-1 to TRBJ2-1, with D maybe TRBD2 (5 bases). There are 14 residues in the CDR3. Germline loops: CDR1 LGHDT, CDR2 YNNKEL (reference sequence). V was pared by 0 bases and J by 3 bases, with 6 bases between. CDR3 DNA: TGTGCCAGCAGCCAAGATGCGGGCTACAATGAGCAGTTCTTC. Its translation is CASSQDAGYNEQFF.

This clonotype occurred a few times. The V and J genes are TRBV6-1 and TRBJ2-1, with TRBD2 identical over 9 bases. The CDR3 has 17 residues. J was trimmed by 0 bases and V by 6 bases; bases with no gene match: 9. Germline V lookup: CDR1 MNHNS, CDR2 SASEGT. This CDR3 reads CASSSVAGDNSYNEQFF. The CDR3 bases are TGTGCCAGCAGCTCCGTAGCGGGAGACAACTCCTACAATGAGCAGTTCTTC.

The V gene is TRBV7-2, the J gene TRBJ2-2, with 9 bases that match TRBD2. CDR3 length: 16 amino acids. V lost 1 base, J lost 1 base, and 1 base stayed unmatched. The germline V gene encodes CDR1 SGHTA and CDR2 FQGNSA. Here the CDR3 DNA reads TGTGCCAGCAGCTTAGTTAGCGGGAGGAACACCGGGGAGCTGTTTTTT. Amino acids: CASSLVSGRNTGELFF.

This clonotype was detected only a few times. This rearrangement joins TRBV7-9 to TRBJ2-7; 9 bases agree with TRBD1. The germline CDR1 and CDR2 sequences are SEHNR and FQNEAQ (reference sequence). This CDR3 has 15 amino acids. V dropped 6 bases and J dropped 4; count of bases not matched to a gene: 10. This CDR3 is CASSLRTGEFYEQYF. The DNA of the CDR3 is TGTGCCAGCAGTCTCAGGACAGGGGAATTTTACGAGCAGTACTTC.

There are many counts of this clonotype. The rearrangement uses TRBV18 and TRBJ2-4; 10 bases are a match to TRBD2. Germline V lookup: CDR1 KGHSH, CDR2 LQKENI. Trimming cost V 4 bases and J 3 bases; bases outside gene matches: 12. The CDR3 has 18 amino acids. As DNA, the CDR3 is TGTGCCAGCTCACTCGAGTACATAGCGGGAGGAGTCAAAAACATTCAGTACTTC. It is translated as CASSLEYIAGGVKNIQYF. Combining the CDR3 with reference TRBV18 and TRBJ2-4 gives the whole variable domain NAGVMQNPRHLVRRRGQEARLRCSPMKGHSHVYWYRQLPEEGLKFMVYLQKENIIDESGMPKERFSAEFPKEGPSILRIQQVVRGDSAAYFCASSLEYIAGGVKNIQYFGAGTRLSVL.

This CDR3 is CASSQDPRRAQETQYF. CDR3 DNA: TGTGCCAGCAGCCAAGATCCGAGACGCGCACAAGAGACCCAGTACTTC. The chain joins TRBV14 to TRBJ2-5, with D hard to call. CDR3 length: 16 residues. With 0 bases removed from V and 2 bases from J, the gap between germline ends came to 13 bases. Germline V gene lookup returns CDR1 SGHDN and CDR2 FVKESK.

The CDR3 sequence: CASSLGFIGEQYF. CDR3 in DNA: TGTGCCAGCAGTTTAGGTTTTATCGGTGAGCAGTACTTC. The rearrangement joins TRBV12-3 or TRBV12-4 to TRBJ2-7; D is undetermined. This CDR3 has 13 residues. The V gene lost 1 base and the J gene lost 7 bases, with 11 bases spanning the gap.

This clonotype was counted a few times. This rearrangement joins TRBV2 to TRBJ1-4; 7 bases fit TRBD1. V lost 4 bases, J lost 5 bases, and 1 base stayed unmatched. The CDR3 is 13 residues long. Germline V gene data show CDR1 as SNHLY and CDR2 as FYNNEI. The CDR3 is CASSGTGNEKLFF. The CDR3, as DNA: TGTGCCAGCAGTGGGACAGGAAATGAAAAACTGTTTTTT.